This T cell receptor (beta chain) was found in a study of shared clonotypes between healthy human individuals. The assay was immunoSEQ multiplex PCR, and TCRdb's table has in-frame clones only and misses some. The sample includes some 2 million clones, roughly 94% of them seen just once. Trimming removed 6 bases at V and 4 bases at J, with 21 bases between. Germline assignment: CDR1 SEHNR and CDR2 FQNEAQ (reference sequence). This CDR3 is built from 17 residues. The sequenced sample was naive CD4+ T cells sorted from blood. Subset indicated: CD45RA+ positively selected. This receptor was identified in a man between 18 and 35 years old in good health. The gene calls are TRBV7-9 and TRBJ2-2, with a possible D match to TRBD2 (5 bases). CDR3 amino acids: CASRHSALATGTGELFF. The CDR3 DNA reads TGTGCCAGCAGACATAGCGCTTTGGCAACGGGCACCGGGGAGCTGTTTTTT.